The 28 T cell receptor beta chains below were found in one sample sequenced in a study of T cell repertoires in cytomegalovirus infection. MiXCR was run by TCRdb on the reads, yielding one entry per CDR3 protein. This sample has approximately 350,000 distinct CDR3 sequences, with just under 35% found just once. These receptors' targets are unknown. Sequencing was performed on cultured PBMCs, taken from culture after CMV antigen stimulation. The source of these receptors is a human donor in good health (CMV status not recorded). Some clones in this sample may be carry-over from other donors' samples.

The chain joins TRBV13 to TRBJ2-4, with D tentatively TRBD1 or TRBD2 (6 bases each). V gave up 2 bases and J gave up 3 bases, with 14 bases separating them. The CDR3 runs to 16 residues. Germline V lookup: CDR1 PRHDT, CDR2 FYEKMQ (reference sequence). CDR3 loop: CASSLIRGLGKNIQYF. CDR3 bases: TGTGCCAGCAGCTTAATTCGGGGGCTGGGCAAAAACATTCAGTACTTC. The whole variable domain, filled in from reference TRBV13 and TRBJ2-4, reads AAGVIQSPRHLIKEKRETATLKCYPIPRHDTVYWYQQGPGQDPQFLISFYEKMQSDKGSIPDRFSAQQFSDYHSELNMSSLELGDSALYFCASSLIRGLGKNIQYFGAGTRLSVL.

CDR3 sequence (DNA): TGTGCCAGCAGCTTATTCGACAAGCATGAGACCCAGTACTTC. This gives the protein CASSLFDKHETQYF. This chain links TRBV7-9 with TRBJ2-5; D is unresolved. The V gene's germline CDR1 is SEHNR and CDR2 FQNEAQ (reference sequence). The CDR3 extends over 14 amino acids. V was shortened by 2 bases and J by 5 bases, with 12 bases between the two germline ends.

The genes are TRBV28 and TRBJ2-1; either TRBD1 or TRBD2 may supply D (5 bases each). This CDR3 region has 15 residues. Trimming removed 4 bases at V and 6 bases at J, with 16 bases between. Germline lookup yields CDR1 MDHEN and CDR2 SYDVKM. The CDR3 spells CASSWGGTVPNEQFF. CDR3 DNA sequence: TGTGCCAGCAGTTGGGGTGGGACCGTGCCCAATGAGCAGTTCTTC.

This clonotype occurred a few times. The chain couples TRBV5-3 to TRBJ2-7, with D unresolved. TRBV5-3 is an open reading frame whose function is uncertain. There are 13 residues in the CDR3. With 8 bases removed from V and 2 bases from J, the gap between germline ends came to 14 bases. The CDR3, as DNA: TGTGCCAGCAGTACCGACGGAACCTACGAGCAGTACGTC. This codes for CASSTDGTYEQYV.

The rearrangement uses TRBV7-2 and TRBJ2-5, with D perhaps TRBD2 (5 bases). In germline, CDR1 is SGHTA, CDR2 FQGNSA. The V and J ends lost 6 bases and 0 bases respectively, with 14 bases between them. The CDR3 is 15 amino acids. In DNA, the CDR3 is TGTGCCAGCAGTCGCCGTGGGGAGAACCAAGAGACCCAGTACTTC. It encodes CASSRRGENQETQYF. The whole variable domain, filled in from reference TRBV7-2 and TRBJ2-5, reads GAGVSQSPSNKVTEKGKDVELRCDPISGHTALYWYRQSLGQGLEFLIYFQGNSAPDKSGLPSDRFSAERTGGSVSTLTIQRTQQEDSAVYLCASSRRGENQETQYFGPGTRLLVL.

The chain employs TRBV7-9 and TRBJ2-7, with unresolved D. Trimming removed 5 bases from V and 0 bases from J, with 8 bases in between. The CDR3 has 13 residues. CDR1 is SEHNR and CDR2 is FQNEAQ in the germline V gene (reference sequence). The CDR3: CASSPLSSYEQYF. Here the CDR3 DNA reads TGTGCCAGCAGCCCATTGAGCTCCTACGAGCAGTACTTC.

Remarks on this clonotype: At one end the junction does not follow the germline gene, possibly because of a read error. The rearrangement links TRBV5-3 to TRBJ1-4; no firm D call. TRBV5-3 is an ORF for which the function is uncertain. The CDR3 runs to 16 residues. Here the CDR3 reads CASSFKSGGTNEKLFF. CDR3 bases: TGTGCCAGCAGCTTCAAATCCGGAGGAACTAATGAAAAACTGTTTTTT.

The CDR3 reads CASSLAPNTEAFF. As DNA, the CDR3 is TGTGCCAGCAGCTTAGCCCCGAACACTGAAGCTTTCTTT. The chain carries TRBV7-9 and TRBJ1-1, with D unresolved. The V end lost 0 bases, the J end lost 1 base, and 3 bases lay between the germline ends. Per germline, CDR1 SEHNR and CDR2 FQNEAQ (reference sequence). The CDR3 is made up of 13 amino acids.

The gene calls are TRBV5-6 and TRBJ1-2, with TRBD1 matching 7 bases. The CDR3 is made up of 14 amino acids. The J segment lost 4 bases and the V segment lost 3 bases, leaving 6 bases of the junction unmatched. Germline V gene lookup returns CDR1 SGHDT and CDR2 YYEEEE. The CDR3 region has the DNA TGTGCCAGCAGCTGGCTAGACAGGGTCTATGGCTACACCTTC. Translation gives CASSWLDRVYGYTF.

The V call is TRBV2, the J call TRBJ2-3, with D unresolved. The germline V and J ends were trimmed by 8 bases and 6 bases, with 18 bases remaining between them. CDR1 is SNHLY and CDR2 is FYNNEI in the germline V gene. This CDR3 contains 14 residues. CDR3 nucleotides: TGTGCCAGCGCCCTCCAGTCCCGTGGGGATACGCAGTATTTT. Amino acid sequence: CASALQSRGDTQYF.

This clonotype was detected only a few times. This chain uses TRBV7-6 with TRBJ1-6; D is ambiguous. Germline CDR1 and CDR2: SGHVS and FNYEAQ. CDR3 length equals 17 residues. The V and J ends lost 5 bases and 5 bases respectively, with 19 bases between them. CDR3 region: CASSPYRGPGDNSPLHF. Written as DNA, the CDR3 is TGTGCCAGCAGCCCCTACCGGGGTCCGGGCGATAATTCACCCCTCCACTTT.

The chain is built from TRBV4-3 and TRBJ1-1, with unresolved D. Trimming left V 0 bases short and J 5 bases short, with 10 bases between. The CDR3 is made up of 14 amino acids. Germline CDR1 LGHNA, CDR2 YSLEER. For the CDR3, the DNA is TGCGCCAGCAGCCAAGATGGAAGGAAAACTGAAGCTTTCTTT. Translated, it gives CASSQDGRKTEAFF.

This clonotype came up a few times. V is TRBV12-3 or TRBV12-4 and J is TRBJ2-7, with D perhaps matching TRBD1 (7 bases). CDR3 length equals 14 residues. The V end was cut by 5 bases, the J end by 3 bases, with 14 bases between. Here the CDR3 reads CASSRGDSDYEQYF. DNA of the CDR3: TGTGCCAGCAGTCGCGGGGACAGCGACTACGAGCAGTACTTC.

This clonotype was counted only a few times. The V call is TRBV4-1, the J call TRBJ2-1; 9 nucleotides match TRBD2. Germline CDR1 is MGHRA and CDR2 is YSYEKL. Trimming removed 4 bases from V and 1 base from J; junction bases left unmatched: 11. The CDR3 is 18 residues long. CDR3 in DNA: TGCGCCAGCAGCCGGGAAGGTAGCGGGAGCACTTCCTACAATGAGCAGTTCTTC. Its protein is CASSREGSGSTSYNEQFF.

The rearrangement links TRBV3-1 to TRBJ2-5; the D gene is possibly TRBD2 (6 bases). Between the trimmed V and J ends, which lost 0 bases and 5 bases, there was a span of 13 bases. Per germline, CDR1 LGHDT and CDR2 YNNKEL (reference sequence). The CDR3 sequence is 15 residues long. CDR3 sequence reads: CASSQEGTARETQYF. In DNA, the CDR3 is TGTGCCAGCAGCCAAGAGGGGACTGCCCGGGAGACCCAGTACTTC.

This chain joins TRBV27 and TRBJ1-1; D not resolved. The CDR3 loop spans 14 amino acids. The V end lost 4 bases, the J end lost 0 bases, and 9 bases lay between the germline ends. Germline values: CDR1 MNHEY, CDR2 SMNVEV (reference sequence). The CDR3 coding sequence is TGTGCCAGCAGTTCGGGATTTATGAACACTGAAGCTTTCTTT. It specifies CASSSGFMNTEAFF.

This clonotype was counted a few times. The V and J genes are TRBV6-2 or TRBV6-3 and TRBJ2-7; 11 nucleotides line up with TRBD2. This CDR3 is 13 amino acids long. J lost 6 bases, V lost 7 bases, and 5 bases had no gene match. CDR1 is MNHEY and CDR2 is SVGEGT in the germline V gene. CDR3 in amino acids: CASKLAGVSEQYF. The CDR3 nucleotides read TGTGCCAGCAAACTAGCGGGAGTAAGCGAGCAGTACTTC.

This clonotype was observed many times. The chain employs TRBV28 and TRBJ2-5; D is possibly TRBD2 (5 bases). This CDR3 region has 13 residues. Deletions cut 4 bases from V and 4 bases from J, with 10 bases between. Germline lookup yields CDR1 MDHEN and CDR2 SYDVKM. CDR3 DNA sequence: TGTGCCAGCAGTTCGGCAGGAGGAGAGACCCAGTACTTC. This encodes CASSSAGGETQYF.

The chain joins TRBV27 to TRBJ1-2, with 7 positions matching TRBD1. After removal of 0 bases from V and 8 bases from J, the junction contained 6 bases not matched to a gene. Germline loops: CDR1 MNHEY, CDR2 SMNVEV (reference sequence). The CDR3 is 14 residues long. CDR3 sequence (DNA): TGTGCCAGCAGTTTATCAGGGACAGAATACGGCTACACCTTC. This translates into CASSLSGTEYGYTF.

The chain uses TRBV19 and TRBJ2-5; D is uncertain. Trimming cost V 3 bases and J 2 bases, with 13 bases left between them. The CDR3 has 15 amino acids. Germline CDR1 reads LNHDA; CDR2 reads SQIVND (reference sequence). CDR3 coding DNA: TGTGCCAGTAGTATTTTGACACCTGGACAAGAGACCCAGTACTTC. Translated, it gives CASSILTPGQETQYF.

The chain recombines TRBV28 with TRBJ2-4; 8 nucleotides line up with TRBD1. The CDR3 has 16 residues. J gave up 0 bases and V 4 bases, and 5 bases lay outside the gene matches. Germline CDR1 and CDR2: MDHEN and SYDVKM. In nucleotides, the CDR3 is TGTGCCAGCAGTTCCCGACAGGGGCTAGCCAAAAACATTCAGTACTTC. This encodes CASSSRQGLAKNIQYF.

This clonotype was detected a few times. The genes are TRBV7-2 and TRBJ1-5; weak D call: TRBD1 (5 bases). The ends were cut back, 1 base at V and 0 bases at J, with 13 bases in the middle. Germline V gene data show CDR1 as SGHTA and CDR2 as FQGNSA. The CDR3 runs to 17 residues. The CDR3 region has the DNA TGTGCCAGCAGCTTAGGATCAGGGACCGATAGCAATCAGCCCCAGCATTTT. Protein product: CASSLGSGTDSNQPQHF. The variable domain in full, with the rest retrieved from reference TRBV7-2 and TRBJ1-5, is GAGVSQSPSNKVTEKGKDVELRCDPISGHTALYWYRQSLGQGLEFLIYFQGNSAPDKSGLPSDRFSAERTGGSVSTLTIQRTQQEDSAVYLCASSLGSGTDSNQPQHFGDGTRLSIL.

The gene calls are TRBV10-3 and TRBJ2-7; the D gene is possibly TRBD1 (5 bases). The ends were cut back, 3 bases at V and 3 bases at J, with 15 bases in the middle. This CDR3 contains 15 residues. Germline assignment: CDR1 ENHRY and CDR2 SYGVKD. CDR3 protein: CAISDPDSPIYEQYV. CDR3 coding DNA: TGTGCCATCAGTGACCCAGACAGCCCCATCTACGAGCAGTACGTC.

The J gene is TRBJ2-5, the V gene TRBV4-1, with 8 positions matching TRBD1. Germline trimming cut 5 bases from V and 4 bases from J; bases unmatched to any gene: 9. In germline, CDR1 is MGHRA, CDR2 YSYEKL. This CDR3 spans 15 amino acids. The DNA of the CDR3 is TGCGCCAGCAGCGACGACAGGGGCTTTTTAGAGACCCAGTACTTC. Translating gives CASSDDRGFLETQYF.

CDR3 DNA: TGCGCCAGCAGCTTTGGAGCGGCCGAAGGTGACGGGCAGTTCTTC. Translated: CASSFGAAEGDGQFF. The chain uses TRBV4-3 and TRBJ2-1; the D gene is possibly TRBD2 (5 bases). Germline-derived CDR1 and CDR2 are LGHNA and YSLEER. V was cut by 5 bases and J by 12 bases, with 23 bases left in between. This CDR3 comprises 15 residues.

This chain joins TRBV6-2 or TRBV6-3 and TRBJ2-3, with D tentatively TRBD2 (6 bases). This CDR3 is built from 16 residues. V was pared by 2 bases and J by 5 bases, with 17 bases between. Looked up from germline, CDR1 is MNHEY and CDR2 is SVGEGT. The DNA of the CDR3 is TGTGCCAGCAGTTACCAGAACAGGCCGGAGGGAGATACGCAGTATTTT. Protein product: CASSYQNRPEGDTQYF.

CDR3 nucleotide sequence: TGTGCCAGCAGTTTCCGGGACAGGGGGCGCAATGAGCAGTTCTTC. The encoded protein is CASSFRDRGRNEQFF. The chain couples TRBV6-2 or TRBV6-3 to TRBJ2-1; 12 positions match TRBD1. CDR3 length: 15 amino acids. In germline, CDR1 is MNHEY, CDR2 SVGEGT. V lost 4 bases to trimming and J lost 6 bases; unmatched junction nucleotides: 4.

The chain employs TRBV20-1 and TRBJ2-1, with D perhaps matching TRBD2 (6 bases). The CDR3 contains 14 residues. Germline V lookup: CDR1 DFQATT, CDR2 SNEGSKA (reference sequence). V lost 5 bases and J lost 3, with 14 bases in between. In nucleotides, the CDR3 is TGCAGTGCTGGAGGCGGGACGGGCTACAATGAGCAGTTCTTC. It encodes CSAGGGTGYNEQFF.